A single sample is the source of the 10 T cell receptor beta chains below, sequenced in a study of blood T cells in healthy people across ages. The use of a sample-barcoded 5' primer and a J-beta primer mix characterized a second PCR of roughly 7 to 12 cycles. TCRdb redid the calling of the 5' RACE reads with MiXCR, one entry per CDR3 protein. The table records 630,000 or so distinct CDR3 sequences, about 30% of them present only once. Sequenced: blood. These receptors all come from a woman of 80 years or more in good health.

Note on this clonotype: A much larger clone is a single base away; this may be a read error. The chain carries TRBV11-1 and TRBJ2-3; TRBD2 matches 7 bases. CDR3 length: 15 residues. Germline V gene lookup returns CDR1 SGHAT and CDR2 FQDESV (reference sequence). The CDR3 DNA is TGTACCAGCAGCTTACGACTAGCTAGCGCAGATACGCAGTATTTT. Translating it yields CTSSLRLASADTQYF.

This clonotype has ten or more counts. The chain recombines TRBV11-2 with TRBJ2-3, with 8 bases identical to TRBD1. Germline-derived CDR1 and CDR2 are SGHAT and FQNNGV. This CDR3 comprises 15 residues. Losses at the gene ends were 6 bases for V and 0 bases for J; bases not matched to a gene: 5. The CDR3 nucleotides read TGTGCCAGCAGTACCACAGGGGGTAGCACAGATACGCAGTATTTT. This sequence encodes CASSTTGGSTDTQYF.

The chain carries TRBV29-1 and TRBJ1-1; the match to TRBD1 covers 9 bases. CDR1 is SQVTM, CDR2 ANQGSEA, per germline. This CDR3 is 14 amino acids long. Trimming cost V 7 bases and J 0 bases; bases outside gene matches: 6. CDR3 amino acids: CSGEDRGLNTEAFF. The DNA of the CDR3 is TGCAGCGGAGAGGACAGGGGACTGAACACTGAAGCTTTCTTT.

This clonotype came up a few times. The chain is built from TRBV10-3 and TRBJ2-3; TRBD2 agrees at 7 bases. V lost 1 base and J lost 5; bases outside the gene matches: 9. CDR1 is ENHRY and CDR2 is SYGVKD in the germline V gene. The CDR3 is made up of 16 amino acids. CDR3 protein: CAISELGGWLGDTQYF. Here the CDR3 DNA reads TGTGCCATCAGTGAGTTGGGGGGGTGGCTCGGAGATACGCAGTATTTT.

This chain uses TRBV25-1 with TRBJ1-1; D possibly corresponds to TRBD1 (5 bases). V was clipped by 3 bases and J by 7 bases, with 12 bases between them. The germline gives CDR1 MGHDK, CDR2 SYGVNS. CDR3 size: 13 residues. The CDR3 region is CASSEQGSSEAFF. The CDR3 nucleotides read TGTGCCAGCAGTGAGCAGGGTTCTAGTGAAGCTTTCTTT.

In this sample, this clonotype turned up many times. CDR3 nucleotides: TGTGCCAGCAGTTATCTATCGAGAATAGATCAGCCCCAGCATTTT. This encodes CASSYLSRIDQPQHF. The rearrangement joins TRBV6-2 or TRBV6-3 to TRBJ1-5; D ambiguous. With 3 bases removed from V and 5 bases from J, the gap between germline ends came to 14 bases. In germline, CDR1 is MNHEY, CDR2 SVGEGT. This CDR3 has 15 amino acids.

This sequence joins TRBV20-1 and TRBJ1-5, with TRBD1 identical over 9 bases. The junction had 10 bases not matched to a gene; V was cut back by 5 bases and J by 5 bases. Germline CDR1 and CDR2: DFQATT and SNEGSKA (reference sequence). This CDR3 region has 15 residues. In DNA form, the CDR3 reads TGCAGTGCTGGGACAGGGCCGCAACACTATCAGCCCCAGCATTTT. Protein: CSAGTGPQHYQPQHF.

The CDR3 reads CASSYSMAAGGRGNSPLHF. As DNA, the CDR3 is TGTGCCAGCAGTTACTCAATGGCTGCAGGGGGAAGGGGTAATTCACCCCTCCACTTT. V and J are TRBV6-5 and TRBJ1-6; TRBD1 aligns across 7 bases. The CDR3 is 19 residues long. The J segment lost 6 bases and the V segment lost 0 bases, leaving 14 bases of the junction unmatched. Germline V gene sequence: CDR1 MNHEY, CDR2 SVGAGI.

The chain has TRBV19 and TRBJ2-5; 9 bases are a match to TRBD2. The length of the CDR3 is 15 residues. J gave up 5 bases and V 6 bases, and 10 bases lay outside the gene matches. Germline loops: CDR1 LNHDA, CDR2 SQIVND (reference sequence). CDR3 in DNA: TGTGCCAGTAGAAGGCCGAGCGGGGGGAGTGAGACCCAGTACTTC. As protein: CASRRPSGGSETQYF.

CDR3 residues: CASARDSDTEAFF. The CDR3 DNA is TGTGCCAGCGCCAGGGACAGTGACACTGAAGCTTTCTTT. The chain is built from TRBV2 and TRBJ1-1; 7 bases match TRBD1. The J segment lost 3 bases and the V segment lost 8 bases, leaving 6 bases of the junction unmatched. The CDR3 loop spans 13 amino acids. Germline values: CDR1 SNHLY, CDR2 FYNNEI.